One TCR beta chain is described in this entry. Its antigen is not known. These data belong to a study of shared clonotypes between healthy human individuals. About the research overall: CD8 memory received one plate per donor, CD8 naive two, CD4 memory three and CD4 naive three.

The assay was carried out at the deep level. Sorted-subset replicate PCR reactions contained approximately 190 ng DNA, corresponding to roughly 29,000 T cell genomes. The method was immunoSEQ multiplex PCR; TCRdb's version includes in-frame clones alone and lacks a portion of them. The data show some 2.1 million clones, 95% seen once. V was clipped by 7 bases and J by 4 bases; unmatched bases: 8. The CDR3 covers 14 residues. The V gene's germline CDR1 is SNHLY and CDR2 FYNNEI. Study-wide results and caveats: Rarefaction showed sorted-subset sequencing was incomplete despite large depth.

V gene TRBV2 combines with J gene TRBJ1-2, with 8 bases fitting TRBD1. Material for sequencing was naive CD4+ T cells sorted from blood. Subset here: CD45RA+ positively selected. This TCR was sampled from a man aged 18-30 years in good health. The CDR3 nucleotides are TGTGCCAGCACGATAGGACAGGGCCGCTATGGCTACACCTTC. Protein product: CASTIGQGRYGYTF. The whole variable domain, filled in from reference TRBV2 and TRBJ1-2, reads EPEVTQTPSHQVTQMGQEVILRCVPISNHLYFYWYRQILGQKVEFLVSFYNNEISEKSEIFDDQFSVERPDGSNFTLKIRSTKLEDSAMYFCASTIGQGRYGYTFGSGTRLTVV.